This T cell receptor beta chain appears in the sequencing data of a study of cytomegalovirus exposure and HLA in healthy donors. To note about this clone: Its target is unknown.

With 4 bases clipped from V and 3 bases from J, the junction kept 9 bases outside the gene matches. The CDR3 has 16 residues. CDR1 PRHDT and CDR2 FYEKMQ come from the germline V gene (reference sequence). The donors belonged to the 120-subject validation cohort, separate from the 666-subject first cohort. The study, taken as a whole, reports: Associated with cytomegalovirus, according to the listing, were some 150 TCR beta chains. High specificity and sensitivity for cytomegalovirus status were reported for the classifier.

The data were produced by immunoSEQ multiplex PCR, yet TCRdb's version contains in-frame clones alone and is incomplete. The sample lists about 72,000 clones, less than 95% occurring once. The source material was PBMCs. The source is a woman under 30 in good health and CMV-seronegative. This chain connects TRBV13 to TRBJ2-7, with 10 bases identical to TRBD1. This chain's CDR3 is CASSSATGGTIYEQYF. In DNA form, the CDR3 reads TGTGCCAGCAGCTCCGCGACAGGGGGCACGATCTACGAGCAGTACTTC.